The rows below give T cell receptor beta chains drawn from one sample of a study of identical twins. Via MiXCR, TCRdb re-called the 5' RACE reads, giving one row per CDR3 protein. This sample has 1.5 million to 2 million distinct CDR3 sequences; about 30% occur once, and the top ten carry 0.25% to 0.3%. Input material: cord blood. These receptors were collected from a newborn girl in good health. Both conserved end residues are part of each CDR3. The order of the fields is clone size, J gene, D gene, V gene, CDR3 protein, CDR3 DNA. A D gene is named only where the DNA matches it firmly. Clone size is given for some rows only: seen once, a few or many times, or a class if the clone is expanded.

clone_size: few
j_call: TRBJ2-5
d_call: TRBD1
v_call: TRBV4-2
cdr3_aa: CASSQDPGGEQETQYF
cdr3_nt: TGTGCCAGCAGCCAAGATCCAGGGGGCGAGCAAGAGACCCAGTACTTC

clone_size: few
j_call: TRBJ2-1
d_call: TRBD1
v_call: TRBV4-2
cdr3_aa: CASSQGTGLGEQFF
cdr3_nt: TGTGCCAGCAGCCAAGGGACAGGCCTAGGAGAGCAGTTCTTC

clone_size: .
j_call: TRBJ2-5
d_call: TRBD2
v_call: TRBV15
cdr3_aa: CATSTTRTSGFQETQYF
cdr3_nt: TGTGCCACCAGCACTACACGGACTAGCGGGTTCCAAGAGACCCAGTACTTC

clone_size: .
j_call: TRBJ2-7
d_call: TRBD2
v_call: TRBV7-2
cdr3_aa: CASSLDNLSGRYEQYF
cdr3_nt: TGTGCCAGCAGCTTAGATAACTTGAGCGGGAGATACGAGCAGTACTTC

clone_size: few
j_call: TRBJ1-1
d_call: TRBD1
v_call: TRBV11-1
cdr3_aa: CASSSGQGITEAFF
cdr3_nt: TGTGCCAGCAGCTCCGGACAGGGTATCACTGAAGCTTTCTTT

clone_size: .
j_call: TRBJ2-1
d_call: TRBD2
v_call: TRBV9
cdr3_aa: CASSAWGGTYNEQFF
cdr3_nt: TGTGCCAGCAGCGCGTGGGGGGGGACCTACAATGAGCAGTTCTTC

clone_size: .
j_call: TRBJ1-4
d_call: .
v_call: TRBV7-2
cdr3_aa: CASSVRQALNEKLFF
cdr3_nt: TGTGCCAGCAGCGTCCGACAGGCCTTGAATGAAAAACTGTTTTTT

clone_size: many
j_call: TRBJ2-3
d_call: .
v_call: TRBV7-2
cdr3_aa: CASSSRRGTDTQYF
cdr3_nt: TGTGCCAGCAGCTCTAGGAGGGGTACAGATACGCAGTATTTT

clone_size: many
j_call: TRBJ2-3
d_call: .
v_call: TRBV9
cdr3_aa: CASSTRGDTQYF
cdr3_nt: TGTGCCAGCAGCACTCGGGGGGATACGCAGTATTTT

clone_size: many
j_call: TRBJ1-2
d_call: .
v_call: TRBV7-9
cdr3_aa: CASSPRQQPNYGYTF
cdr3_nt: TGTGCCAGCAGCCCGCGACAGCAACCTAACTATGGCTACACCTTC

clone_size: .
j_call: TRBJ1-4
d_call: TRBD1
v_call: TRBV29-1
cdr3_aa: CSVEGTTGATNEKLFF
cdr3_nt: TGCAGCGTTGAAGGGACCACAGGGGCAACTAATGAAAAACTGTTTTTT

clone_size: .
j_call: TRBJ2-1
d_call: TRBD1
v_call: TRBV12-3/TRBV12-4
cdr3_aa: CASSSYDRAHEQFF
cdr3_nt: TGTGCCAGCAGCTCCTACGACAGGGCCCACGAGCAGTTCTTC

clone_size: .
j_call: TRBJ1-1
d_call: TRBD1
v_call: TRBV6-5
cdr3_aa: CASTRDRVYRRAFF
cdr3_nt: TGTGCCAGCACCCGGGACAGGGTATATCGTAGGGCTTTCTTT

clone_size: .
j_call: TRBJ2-1
d_call: TRBD2
v_call: TRBV6-5
cdr3_aa: CASSLTLAAYNEQFF
cdr3_nt: TGTGCCAGCAGCCTTACCCTAGCGGCTTACAATGAGCAGTTCTTC

clone_size: .
j_call: TRBJ2-3
d_call: TRBD1
v_call: TRBV12-3/TRBV12-4
cdr3_aa: CASSWGQGVSPSTDTQYF
cdr3_nt: TGTGCCAGCAGTTGGGGACAGGGGGTTTCGCCTAGCACAGATACGCAGTATTTT

clone_size: once
j_call: TRBJ1-3
d_call: .
v_call: TRBV10-3
cdr3_aa: CAISESWQSSGNTIYF
cdr3_nt: TGTGCCATCAGTGAGTCTTGGCAGAGCTCTGGAAACACCATATATTTT

clone_size: .
j_call: TRBJ2-1
d_call: .
v_call: TRBV5-1
cdr3_aa: CASSLELVRFDEQFF
cdr3_nt: TGCGCCAGCAGCTTGGAGCTAGTAAGGTTCGATGAGCAGTTCTTC

clone_size: .
j_call: TRBJ1-2
d_call: TRBD1
v_call: TRBV29-1
cdr3_aa: CSVEVGTGLTHATF
cdr3_nt: TGCAGCGTTGAAGTTGGGACAGGGTTAACTCACGCCACCTTC

clone_size: once
j_call: TRBJ1-1
d_call: .
v_call: TRBV9
cdr3_aa: CASSPRTETLNTEAFF
cdr3_nt: TGTGCCAGCAGCCCCCGGACAGAAACCTTGAACACTGAAGCTTTCTTT

clone_size: few
j_call: TRBJ2-7
d_call: .
v_call: TRBV12-3/TRBV12-4
cdr3_aa: CASSSRPTKTNNEQYF
cdr3_nt: TGTGCCAGCAGCTCGCGGCCGACTAAGACTAACAATGAGCAGTACTTC

clone_size: many
j_call: TRBJ1-2
d_call: TRBD1
v_call: TRBV27
cdr3_aa: CASSSRDRSNYGYTF
cdr3_nt: TGTGCCAGCAGTTCTCGGGACAGGTCTAACTATGGCTACACCTTC

clone_size: few
j_call: TRBJ2-7
d_call: .
v_call: TRBV11-2
cdr3_aa: CASSPAGRLYEQYF
cdr3_nt: TGTGCCAGCAGCCCTGCGGGACGGCTCTACGAGCAGTACTTC

clone_size: .
j_call: TRBJ2-3
d_call: .
v_call: TRBV24-1
cdr3_aa: CATSLRDTQYF
cdr3_nt: TGTGCCACCAGTCTAAGAGATACGCAGTATTTT

clone_size: .
j_call: TRBJ1-1
d_call: .
v_call: TRBV12-3/TRBV12-4
cdr3_aa: CASSFVGEAFF
cdr3_nt: TGTGCCAGCAGTTTTGTGGGTGAAGCTTTCTTT

clone_size: .
j_call: TRBJ2-3
d_call: .
v_call: TRBV20-1
cdr3_aa: CSASAPLALPDTQYF
cdr3_nt: TGCAGTGCTAGTGCCCCCCTGGCGTTGCCAGATACGCAGTATTTT

clone_size: .
j_call: TRBJ2-3
d_call: .
v_call: TRBV19
cdr3_aa: CASQNTDTQYF
cdr3_nt: TGTGCCAGTCAAAACACAGATACGCAGTATTTT

clone_size: few
j_call: TRBJ2-4
d_call: TRBD1
v_call: TRBV5-6
cdr3_aa: CASSLWTGQDIQYF
cdr3_nt: TGTGCCAGCAGCTTATGGACAGGGCAGGACATTCAGTACTTC

clone_size: few
j_call: TRBJ2-4
d_call: TRBD2
v_call: TRBV20-1
cdr3_aa: CSARDLLAGGRNIQYF
cdr3_nt: TGCAGTGCTAGAGACCTCTTAGCGGGGGGGCGGAACATTCAGTACTTC

clone_size: few
j_call: TRBJ2-2
d_call: TRBD1
v_call: TRBV10-3
cdr3_aa: CAISPQGTNTGELFF
cdr3_nt: TGTGCCATCAGTCCACAGGGGACGAACACCGGGGAGCTGTTTTTT

clone_size: .
j_call: TRBJ1-2
d_call: .
v_call: TRBV6-4
cdr3_aa: CASSVEGLANYGYTF
cdr3_nt: TGTGCCAGCAGTGTAGAGGGACTGGCCAACTATGGCTACACCTTC

clone_size: .
j_call: TRBJ2-3
d_call: TRBD2
v_call: TRBV4-2
cdr3_aa: CASSLGLAGGLPTDTQYF
cdr3_nt: TGTGCCAGCAGCCTCGGACTAGCGGGAGGACTTCCCACAGATACGCAGTATTTT

clone_size: .
j_call: TRBJ2-1
d_call: .
v_call: TRBV20-1
cdr3_aa: CSALYRKGVNEQFF
cdr3_nt: TGCAGTGCTCTTTACCGAAAAGGGGTAAATGAGCAGTTCTTC

clone_size: .
j_call: TRBJ2-1
d_call: .
v_call: TRBV20-1
cdr3_aa: CSARFFSRGGSEQFF
cdr3_nt: TGCAGTGCTAGATTTTTCTCCCGAGGGGGGAGTGAGCAGTTCTTC

clone_size: few
j_call: TRBJ1-2
d_call: .
v_call: TRBV6-1
cdr3_aa: CASSEGRLANYGYTF
cdr3_nt: TGTGCCAGCAGTGAAGGGCGGTTAGCTAACTATGGCTACACCTTC

clone_size: few
j_call: TRBJ1-5
d_call: TRBD1
v_call: TRBV29-1
cdr3_aa: CSVERSGTGGLDQPQHF
cdr3_nt: TGCAGCGTTGAAAGGTCCGGGACAGGGGGTCTCGATCAGCCCCAGCATTTT

clone_size: .
j_call: TRBJ2-6
d_call: .
v_call: TRBV29-1
cdr3_aa: CSVAGPVSSGANVLTF
cdr3_nt: TGCAGCGTCGCGGGTCCCGTCTCCTCTGGGGCCAACGTCCTGACTTTC

clone_size: .
j_call: TRBJ1-1
d_call: .
v_call: TRBV28
cdr3_aa: CASSAMGRVWRFTEAFF
cdr3_nt: TGTGCCAGCAGTGCTATGGGACGGGTTTGGAGGTTTACTGAAGCTTTCTTT

clone_size: .
j_call: TRBJ1-1
d_call: .
v_call: TRBV11-1
cdr3_aa: CTSSRVGFSYNEQFFGPGTTEAFF
cdr3_nt: .

clone_size: .
j_call: TRBJ2-7
d_call: TRBD2
v_call: TRBV27
cdr3_aa: CASSFVTLAGNEQYF
cdr3_nt: TGTGCCAGCAGTTTTGTCACGCTAGCGGGAAACGAGCAGTACTTC

clone_size: many
j_call: TRBJ1-2
d_call: TRBD1
v_call: TRBV14
cdr3_aa: CASSFRTGSYGYTF
cdr3_nt: TGTGCCAGCAGCTTTCGGACAGGCAGCTATGGCTACACCTTC

clone_size: few
j_call: TRBJ2-5
d_call: .
v_call: TRBV20-1
cdr3_aa: CSARDRPLLARKETQYF
cdr3_nt: TGCAGTGCTAGAGATCGTCCTTTGCTAGCGAGGAAAGAGACCCAGTACTTC

clone_size: .
j_call: TRBJ2-1
d_call: TRBD2
v_call: TRBV24-1
cdr3_aa: CATSDGLAGGNEQFF
cdr3_nt: TGTGCCACCAGTGATGGACTAGCGGGGGGCAATGAGCAGTTCTTC

clone_size: few
j_call: TRBJ2-7
d_call: .
v_call: TRBV5-1
cdr3_aa: CASTSENYEQYF
cdr3_nt: TGCGCCAGCACTAGCGAAAACTACGAGCAGTACTTC

clone_size: few
j_call: TRBJ1-1
d_call: TRBD1
v_call: TRBV29-1
cdr3_aa: CSVVATGVTEAFF
cdr3_nt: TGCAGCGTTGTGGCGACAGGGGTAACTGAAGCTTTCTTT

clone_size: .
j_call: TRBJ1-2
d_call: .
v_call: TRBV5-1
cdr3_aa: CASSLTMGYGCTF
cdr3_nt: TGCGCCAGCAGCTTAACGATGGGCTATGGCTGCACCTTC

clone_size: .
j_call: TRBJ2-1
d_call: TRBD2
v_call: TRBV7-9
cdr3_aa: CASSLRGLAGGGVTNEQFF
cdr3_nt: TGTGCCAGCAGCTTACGGGGACTAGCGGGAGGCGGGGTTACAAATGAGCAGTTCTTC